This passage covers 22 T cell receptor beta chains from one sample sequenced in a study of OX40 agonist ivuxolimab in advanced cancers. Here immunoSEQ multiplex PCR was the method, and the copy in TCRdb shows in-frame clones only, minus some. The sample yields approximately 100,000 clones, roughly 85% seen once. Specimen: CD4+ or CD8+ T cells sorted from blood, collected in a trial of the OX40 agonist ivuxolimab. All receptors derive from an adult with an advanced solid tumor such as melanoma, head and neck, liver or kidney cancer.

The V gene is TRBV14, the J gene TRBJ2-1; the D gene could be TRBD1 or TRBD2 (6 bases each). V was clipped by 4 bases and J by 9 bases, with 16 bases between them. Germline V gene sequence: CDR1 SGHDN, CDR2 FVKESK. This CDR3 is 14 amino acids long. In DNA form, the CDR3 reads TGTGCCAGCAGCCGACCGGGGGCCGGGCCTGAGCAGTTCTTC. It yields the protein CASSRPGAGPEQFF.

The count of this clone is one. V gene TRBV7-3 combines with J gene TRBJ2-3, with D maybe TRBD2 (6 bases). Germline CDR1 is SGHTA and CDR2 is FQGTGA. The CDR3 consists of 15 residues. Trimming shortened V by 2 bases and J by 2 bases, and 11 bases separated the two germline ends. CDR3 amino acids: CASSLFGGNTDTQYF. CDR3 nucleotides: TGTGCCAGCAGCTTATTTGGGGGGAACACAGATACGCAGTATTTT.

The count of this clone is one. The J gene is TRBJ1-2, the V gene TRBV19; no definite D call. This CDR3 is 14 amino acids long. The germline V gene encodes CDR1 LNHDA and CDR2 SQIVND (reference sequence). V dropped 1 base and J dropped 7 bases, with 13 bases sitting between them. As DNA, the CDR3 is TGTGCCAGTAGTATAGGTCACGGTCTATCTGGCTACACCTTC. Residues: CASSIGHGLSGYTF. Full variable domain (missing parts from reference TRBV19 and TRBJ1-2): DGGITQSPKYLFRKEGQNVTLSCEQNLNHDAMYWYRQDPGQGLRLIYYSQIVNDFQKGDIAEGYSVSREKKESFPLTVTSAQKNPTAFYLCASSIGHGLSGYTFGSGTRLTVV.

This rearrangement joins TRBV10-1 to TRBJ2-1, with 7 bases lining up with TRBD1. Germline V gene data show CDR1 as WNHNN and CDR2 as SYGVQD (reference sequence). Trimming cost V 5 bases and J 6 bases; bases outside gene matches: 4. The CDR3 totals 13 residues. The CDR3 DNA reads as TGCGCCAGCAGTCCCAGACAGGGCAATGAGCAGTTCTTC. Translated, it gives CASSPRQGNEQFF.

This clone came up once. The chain carries TRBV5-1 and TRBJ2-3; D is perhaps TRBD1 (6 bases). Trimming removed 1 base at V and 3 bases at J, with 9 bases between. Germline V CDR1 and CDR2: SGHRS, YFSETQ. The CDR3 totals 14 residues. CDR3 sequence reads: CASSLPGETDTQYF. The DNA for the CDR3 is TGCGCCAGCAGCTTGCCAGGGGAAACAGATACGCAGTATTTT.

The chain combines TRBV6-6 with TRBJ1-1, with D hard to call. Germline V CDR1 and CDR2: MNHNY, SVGAGI (reference sequence). Trimming cost V 5 bases and J 11 bases, with 15 bases left between them. The CDR3 runs to 12 residues. The CDR3 is CASSTPGAGAFF. DNA of the CDR3: TGTGCCAGCAGTACGCCGGGTGCCGGGGCTTTCTTT.

This chain joins TRBV2 and TRBJ2-1; D remains unclear. Trimming left V 1 base short and J 4 bases short, with 2 bases between. Germline CDR1 and CDR2: SNHLY and FYNNEI. This CDR3 region has 12 residues. The CDR3, as DNA: TGTGCCAGCAGTGAAGGGTACAATGAGCAGTTCTTC. This translates into CASSEGYNEQFF.

The V and J genes are TRBV27 and TRBJ2-5, with D maybe TRBD1 (7 bases). Trimming pared 2 bases from V and 13 bases from J, leaving 26 bases between. This CDR3 is built from 16 residues. Germline V lookup: CDR1 MNHEY, CDR2 SMNVEV (reference sequence). The CDR3: CASSLRGGDLGRDRYF. CDR3 coding DNA: TGTGCCAGCAGTTTAAGAGGAGGAGATTTGGGGCGGGACAGGTACTTC.

The count of this clone is one. V usage is TRBV9 and J usage is TRBJ2-2; 8 bases match TRBD1. The V and J ends lost 0 bases and 6 bases, in that order; junction bases with no gene match: 4. CDR1 SGDLS and CDR2 YYNGEE come from the germline V gene. There are 15 residues in the CDR3. The chain's CDR3 is CASSVAGQGSGELFF. Here the CDR3 DNA reads TGTGCCAGCAGCGTAGCAGGACAGGGTTCCGGGGAGCTGTTTTTT.

The chain carries TRBV7-8 and TRBJ1-5, with TRBD1 matching over 9 bases. Losses at the gene ends were 2 bases for V and 2 bases for J; bases not matched to a gene: 7. This CDR3 region has 17 residues. Germline V gene lookup returns CDR1 SGHVS and CDR2 FQNEAQ. The CDR3: CASSLRTGGRGNQPQHF. In DNA, the CDR3 is TGTGCCAGCAGCTTACGTACAGGGGGCCGGGGCAATCAGCCCCAGCATTTT.

The rearrangement links TRBV19 to TRBJ1-2, with no clear D. V was shortened by 4 bases and J by 1 base, with 13 bases between the two germline ends. In germline, CDR1 is LNHDA, CDR2 SQIVND (reference sequence). The CDR3 loop spans 15 amino acids. The CDR3 sequence is CASSTQTENNYGYTF. In DNA, the CDR3 is TGTGCCAGTAGTACACAGACGGAGAATAACTATGGCTACACCTTC.

This clone has only one observation. This chain uses TRBV6-5 with TRBJ2-7; TRBD1 matches at 8 bases. The CDR3 loop spans 12 amino acids. V trimming: 8 bases; J trimming: 6 bases; junction bases outside the gene matches: 6. CDR1 and CDR2 (germline): MNHEY, SVGAGI. The CDR3 is CASEGRGLEQYF. DNA for the CDR3: TGTGCCAGCGAGGGCAGGGGGCTCGAGCAGTACTTC.

The CDR3 here is CASSRTGASYADTQYF. DNA of the CDR3: TGTGCCAGCAGTCGAACCGGGGCCAGTTATGCAGATACGCAGTATTTT. This rearrangement joins TRBV28 to TRBJ2-3, with D perhaps being TRBD1 or TRBD2 (5 bases each). The V and J ends lost 5 bases and 4 bases respectively, with 19 bases between them. Germline assignment: CDR1 MDHEN and CDR2 SYDVKM. The CDR3 runs to 16 residues.

This chain joins TRBV7-9 and TRBJ1-5; TRBD1 is a possible D gene (5 bases). The CDR3 length is 16 residues. Trimming removed 5 bases from V and 6 bases from J, with 20 bases in between. CDR1 SEHNR and CDR2 FQNEAQ come from the germline V gene (reference sequence). CDR3 sequence: CASSPNVPGPGQPQHF. For the CDR3, the DNA is TGTGCCAGCAGCCCGAATGTCCCGGGGCCGGGTCAGCCCCAGCATTTT.

This chain links TRBV19 with TRBJ1-1; D is perhaps TRBD1 (5 bases). The V end lost 9 bases, the J end lost 4 bases, and 21 bases lay between the germline ends. Germline V gene lookup returns CDR1 LNHDA and CDR2 SQIVND (reference sequence). This CDR3 has 15 residues. The CDR3 here is CASLKGPPPGTEAFF. CDR3 in DNA: TGTGCCAGCCTCAAGGGGCCCCCTCCGGGCACTGAAGCTTTCTTT.

This chain connects TRBV5-6 to TRBJ1-3; D uncertain. The CDR3 length is 12 residues. Germline V gene data show CDR1 as SGHDT and CDR2 as YYEEEE. Trimming shortened V by 2 bases and J by 7 bases, and 7 bases separated the two germline ends. CDR3 bases: TGTGCCAGCAGCTTTGGTAGGAACACCATATATTTT. It encodes CASSFGRNTIYF. The full variable domain, completed using reference TRBV5-6 and TRBJ1-3, is DAGVTQSPTHLIKTRGQQVTLRCSPKSGHDTVSWYQQALGQGPQFIFQYYEEEERQRGNFPDRFSGHQFPNYSSELNVNALLLGDSALYLCASSFGRNTIYFGEGSWLTVV.

The gene calls are TRBV2 and TRBJ1-1; TRBD1 matches at 7 bases. Germline CDR1 reads SNHLY; CDR2 reads FYNNEI. The length of the CDR3 is 13 residues. V lost 10 bases to trimming and J lost 7 bases; unmatched junction nucleotides: 12. The CDR3 region has the DNA TGTGCCATGCCCAGGGGGGCGGCTGATGAAGCTTTCTTT. This codes for CAMPRGAADEAFF.

This sequence joins TRBV7-2 and TRBJ1-5; the D gene is possibly TRBD1 (6 bases). CDR3 size: 15 residues. V lost 2 bases and J lost 5, with 13 bases in between. Germline V lookup: CDR1 SGHTA, CDR2 FQGNSA. The CDR3 DNA is TGTGCCAGCAGCTTATCTCGGGGGCGCGATCAGCCCCAGCATTTT. This codes for CASSLSRGRDQPQHF.

V gene TRBV5-1 combines with J gene TRBJ2-2; no definite D call. The V gene lost 0 bases and the J gene lost 3 bases, with 12 bases spanning the gap. Germline V gene data show CDR1 as SGHRS and CDR2 as YFSETQ. The CDR3 is 16 residues long. CDR3 loop: CASSLGPAPDTGELFF. The CDR3 DNA is TGCGCCAGCAGCTTGGGCCCGGCCCCGGACACCGGGGAGCTGTTTTTT.

The rearrangement uses TRBV7-8 and TRBJ2-2, with D perhaps matching TRBD1 (5 bases). Germline lookup yields CDR1 SGHVS and CDR2 FQNEAQ. Trimming removed 6 bases from V and 3 bases from J, with 17 bases in between. This CDR3 has 16 amino acids. The CDR3 reads CASRPSRVLDTGELFF. Written as DNA, the CDR3 is TGTGCCAGCAGGCCCAGCAGGGTTTTGGACACCGGGGAGCTGTTTTTT.

The chain carries TRBV5-1 and TRBJ1-2; 8 bases line up with TRBD1. The CDR3 is 16 residues long. The J segment lost 6 bases and the V segment lost 3 bases, leaving 13 bases of the junction unmatched. The germline V gene encodes CDR1 SGHRS and CDR2 YFSETQ. This CDR3 reads CASSSGPQGAGNGYTF. In DNA, the CDR3 is TGCGCCAGCAGCTCAGGTCCTCAGGGGGCTGGGAATGGCTACACCTTC.

The V and J genes are TRBV2 and TRBJ1-2, with D perhaps matching TRBD1 (6 bases). Germline V gene lookup returns CDR1 SNHLY and CDR2 FYNNEI. Trimming stripped 7 bases from V and 10 bases from J, with 19 bases between. The CDR3 is 13 residues long. CDR3 loop: CASKGGPSEDYTF. CDR3 sequence (DNA): TGTGCCAGCAAAGGGGGGCCCTCGGAAGACTACACCTTC.